This T cell receptor (beta chain) originates from a study of shared clonotypes between healthy human individuals. Whole-study results and caveats: With a handful of donors compared, 4.5% to 6.5% of naive CD4 clonotypes were shared. What naive subsets generally showed was a larger estimated richness than memory subsets showed.

To note about this clone: Antigen unknown.

This CDR3 comprises 15 residues. Germline V lookup: CDR1 SGHRS, CDR2 YFSETQ. Between the trimmed V and J ends, which lost 2 bases and 4 bases, there was a span of 14 bases. Deep was the level used in running the assay. Assay used: immunoSEQ multiplex PCR; TCRdb lists only in-frame clones, some missing. The table has 2 million to 2.5 million clones, approximately 95% seen once. The sequencing input was naive CD4+ T cells from PBMCs. The subset was: CD45RA+ positively selected. This chain links TRBV5-1 with TRBJ2-3, with D possibly being TRBD1 (7 bases). This TCR was sampled from a man between 18 and 29 years old in good health. Some clones in this sample may be carry-over from other donors' samples. The CDR3 nucleotides are TGCGCCAGCAGCTTCGCAGGGGGGTCGTCAGATACGCAGTATTTT. The encoded protein is CASSFAGGSSDTQYF.